These T cell receptor beta chains were read from a single sample in a study of spatial heterogeneity in lung cancer. One entry per CDR3 protein results from TCRdb running MiXCR on the 5' RACE reads. This table has about 85,000 distinct CDR3 sequences, under 25% appearing once. The sequencing used PBMCs, collected at surgery. These receptors came from a male donor with early-stage non-small cell lung cancer. The CDR3 runs from the conserved cysteine through the conserved F or W. D genes are given only for firm matches. Size is stated for part of the rows, as once, few or many counts, or as a class when the clone is expanded.

V,D,size,J,DNA,CDR3
TRBV28,.,many,TRBJ2-7,TGTGCCAGCACCCTCCGGGGTCTGAATTACGAGCAGTACTTC,CASTLRGLNYEQYF
TRBV10-3,.,few,TRBJ2-5,TGTGCCGTCTCTCGGGGCGGGACCCAAGAGACCCAGTACTTC,CAVSRGGTQETQYF
TRBV9,TRBD2,.,TRBJ2-1,TGTGCCAGCAGCCTTTCGGTCGGGAGGGCCATCTACAATGAGCAGTTCTTC,CASSLSVGRAIYNEQFF
TRBV10-3,.,many,TRBJ1-1,TGTGCCATCAGTGATTCCTGGAACACTGAAGCTTTCTTT,CAISDSWNTEAFF
TRBV7-8,.,.,TRBJ2-5,TGTGCCAGCAGCTTAGCTGGCTCCGAGAAGACCCAGTACTTC,CASSLAGSEKTQYF
TRBV5-4,TRBD2,few,TRBJ2-3,TGTGCCAGCAGCGATCAAGCGGGGGGCCGCACAGATACGCAGTATTTT,CASSDQAGGRTDTQYF
TRBV7-9,.,many,TRBJ2-2,TGTGCCAGCAGCCCCGCTTTACAGGGAACCGGGGAGCTGTTTTTT,CASSPALQGTGELFF
TRBV28,.,.,TRBJ2-7,TGTGCCAGCAGTCCTCCTACCGGGGATGAGCAGTACTTC,CASSPPTGDEQYF
TRBV7-8,TRBD1,many,TRBJ1-4,TGTGCCAGCAGCCGGACAGGATTTAATGAAAAACTGTTTTTT,CASSRTGFNEKLFF
TRBV28,.,.,TRBJ2-7,TGTGCCAGCAGTTTACGGGCTGTCAGCGCGACCTCCCGCGAGCAGTACTTC,CASSLRAVSATSREQYF
TRBV7-3,TRBD2,few,TRBJ2-1,TGTGCCAGCAGCTCCGGACTAGAATACAATGAGCAGTTCTTC,CASSSGLEYNEQFF
TRBV28,TRBD1,few,TRBJ2-7,TGTGCCAGCAGGGGCCCGGGACAGGGGTTTGCCGAGCAGTACTTC,CASRGPGQGFAEQYF
TRBV18,TRBD1,many,TRBJ1-2,TGTGCCAGCTCAACCCTTCCGGGGACAGGGGGCGTCGATGGCTACACCTTC,CASSTLPGTGGVDGYTF
TRBV5-1,.,.,TRBJ2-7,TGCGCCAGCAGCCCAAGGGACCGAGCCTACGAGCAGTACTTC,CASSPRDRAYEQYF
TRBV20-1,.,few,TRBJ1-2,TGCAGTGCTAGTGATGCAGGGCTTGGCTATGGCTACACCTTC,CSASDAGLGYGYTF
TRBV24-1,.,.,TRBJ2-1,TGTGCCACCAGTGATACACAGGGAATTTCCCCGGATGAGCAGTTCTTC,CATSDTQGISPDEQFF